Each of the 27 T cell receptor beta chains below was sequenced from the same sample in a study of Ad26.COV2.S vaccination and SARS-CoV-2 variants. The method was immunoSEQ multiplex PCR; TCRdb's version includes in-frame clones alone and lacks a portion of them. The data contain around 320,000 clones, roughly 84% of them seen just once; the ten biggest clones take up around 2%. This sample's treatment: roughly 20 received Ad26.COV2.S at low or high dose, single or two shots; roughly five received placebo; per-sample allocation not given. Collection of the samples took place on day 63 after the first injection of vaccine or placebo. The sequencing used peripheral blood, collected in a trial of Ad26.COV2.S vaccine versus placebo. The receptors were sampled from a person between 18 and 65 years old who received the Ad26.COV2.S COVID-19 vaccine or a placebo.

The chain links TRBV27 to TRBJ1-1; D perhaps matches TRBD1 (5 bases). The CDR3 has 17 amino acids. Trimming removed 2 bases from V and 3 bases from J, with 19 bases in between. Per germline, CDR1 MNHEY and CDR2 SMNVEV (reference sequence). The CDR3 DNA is TGTGCCAGCAGTTTAAGGGGACTAACCGAGAACCACACTGAAGCTTTCTTT. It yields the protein CASSLRGLTENHTEAFF.

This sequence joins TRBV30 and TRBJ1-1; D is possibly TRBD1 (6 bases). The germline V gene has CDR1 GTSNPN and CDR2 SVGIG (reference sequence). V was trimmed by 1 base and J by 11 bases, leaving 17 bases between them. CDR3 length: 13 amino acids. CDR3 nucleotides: TGTGCCTGGAGTGAGAGGGGGGAACGGGGTGCTTTCTTT. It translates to CAWSERGERGAFF.

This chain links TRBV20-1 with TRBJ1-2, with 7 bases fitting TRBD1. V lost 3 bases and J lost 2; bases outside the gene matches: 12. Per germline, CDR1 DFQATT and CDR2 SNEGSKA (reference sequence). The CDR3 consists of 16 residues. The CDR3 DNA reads TGCAGTGCTAGTCACCCGGGACAGAATACGAACTATGGCTACACCTTC. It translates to CSASHPGQNTNYGYTF.

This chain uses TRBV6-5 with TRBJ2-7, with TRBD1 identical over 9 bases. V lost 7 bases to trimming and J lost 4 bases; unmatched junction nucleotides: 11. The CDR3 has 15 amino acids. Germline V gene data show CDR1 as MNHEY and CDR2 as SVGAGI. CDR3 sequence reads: CASMEPGQGQYEQYF. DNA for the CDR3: TGTGCCAGCATGGAACCGGGACAGGGTCAATACGAGCAGTACTTC.

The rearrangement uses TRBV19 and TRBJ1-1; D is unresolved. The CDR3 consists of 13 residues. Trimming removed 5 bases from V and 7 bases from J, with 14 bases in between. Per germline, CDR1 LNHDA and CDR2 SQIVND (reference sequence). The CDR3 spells CASSHPLGSEAFF. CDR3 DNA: TGTGCCAGTAGTCACCCACTGGGCAGTGAAGCTTTCTTT.

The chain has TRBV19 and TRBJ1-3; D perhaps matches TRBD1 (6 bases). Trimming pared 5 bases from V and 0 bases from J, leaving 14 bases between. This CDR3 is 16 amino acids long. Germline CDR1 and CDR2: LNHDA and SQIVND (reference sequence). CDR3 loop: CASSGQPGTSGNTIYF. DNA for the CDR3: TGTGCCAGTAGTGGACAGCCGGGGACCTCTGGAAACACCATATATTTT. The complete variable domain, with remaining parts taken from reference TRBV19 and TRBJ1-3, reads DGGITQSPKYLFRKEGQNVTLSCEQNLNHDAMYWYRQDPGQGLRLIYYSQIVNDFQKGDIAEGYSVSREKKESFPLTVTSAQKNPTAFYLCASSGQPGTSGNTIYFGEGSWLTVV.

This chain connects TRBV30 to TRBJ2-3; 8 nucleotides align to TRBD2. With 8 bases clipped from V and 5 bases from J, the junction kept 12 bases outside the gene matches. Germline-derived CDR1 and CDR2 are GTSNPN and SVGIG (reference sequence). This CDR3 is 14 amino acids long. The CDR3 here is CAQTPGGQGDTQYF. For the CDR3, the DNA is TGTGCCCAAACCCCGGGGGGGCAAGGAGATACGCAGTATTTT. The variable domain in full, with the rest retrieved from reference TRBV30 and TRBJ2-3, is SQTIHQWPATLVQPVGSPLSLECTVEGTSNPNLYWYRQAAGRGLQLLFYSVGIGQISSEVPQNLSASRPQDRQFILSSKKLLLSDSGFYLCAQTPGGQGDTQYFGPGTRLTVL.

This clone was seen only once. The CDR3 bases are TGTGCCATCAGTTTACAGGGGGAGAACACTGAAGCTTTCTTT. As protein: CAISLQGENTEAFF. The chain employs TRBV10-3 and TRBJ1-1; 8 positions agree with TRBD1. V lost 5 bases, J lost 1 base, and 3 bases stayed unmatched. This CDR3 is 14 amino acids long. Germline V CDR1 and CDR2: ENHRY, SYGVKD.

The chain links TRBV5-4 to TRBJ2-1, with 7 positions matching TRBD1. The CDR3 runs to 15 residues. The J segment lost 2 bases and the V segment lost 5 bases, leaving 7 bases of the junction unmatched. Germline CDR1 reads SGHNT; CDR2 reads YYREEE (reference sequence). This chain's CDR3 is CASRPGTVTYNEQFF. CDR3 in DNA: TGTGCCAGCAGGCCCGGGACAGTGACCTACAATGAGCAGTTCTTC. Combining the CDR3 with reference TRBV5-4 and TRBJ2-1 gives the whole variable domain ETGVTQSPTHLIKTRGQQVTLRCSSQSGHNTVSWYQQALGQGPQFIFQYYREEENGRGNFPPRFSGLQFPNYSSELNVNALELDDSALYLCASRPGTVTYNEQFFGPGTRLTVL.

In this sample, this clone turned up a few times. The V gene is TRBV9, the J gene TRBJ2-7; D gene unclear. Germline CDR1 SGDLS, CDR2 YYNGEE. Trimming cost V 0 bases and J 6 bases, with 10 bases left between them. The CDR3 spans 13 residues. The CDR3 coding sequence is TGTGCCAGCAGCGTAGCTACGTGGCGCGAGCAGTACTTC. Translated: CASSVATWREQYF. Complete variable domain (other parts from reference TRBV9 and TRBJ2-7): DSGVTQTPKHLITATGQRVTLRCSPRSGDLSVYWYQQSLDQGLQFLIQYYNGEERAKGNILERFSAQQFPDLHSELNLSSLELGDSALYFCASSVATWREQYFGPGTRLTVT.

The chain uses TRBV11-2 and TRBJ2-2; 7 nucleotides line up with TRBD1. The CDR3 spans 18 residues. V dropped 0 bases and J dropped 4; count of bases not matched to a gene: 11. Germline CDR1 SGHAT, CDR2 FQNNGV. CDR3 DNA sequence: TGTGCCAGCAGCTTAGACAGGGGGAGCGGCCGCGGCACCGGGGAGCTGTTTTTT. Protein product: CASSLDRGSGRGTGELFF. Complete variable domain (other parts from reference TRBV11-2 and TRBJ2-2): EAGVAQSPRYKIIEKRQSVAFWCNPISGHATLYWYQQILGQGPKLLIQFQNNGVVDDSQLPKDRFSAERLKGVDSTLKIQPAKLEDSAVYLCASSLDRGSGRGTGELFFGEGSRLTVL.

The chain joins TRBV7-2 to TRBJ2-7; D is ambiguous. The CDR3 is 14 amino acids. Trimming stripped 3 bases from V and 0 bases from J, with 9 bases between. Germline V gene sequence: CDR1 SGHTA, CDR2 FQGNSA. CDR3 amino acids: CASSFSRVSYEQYF. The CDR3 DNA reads TGTGCCAGCAGCTTCAGCCGGGTCTCCTACGAGCAGTACTTC.

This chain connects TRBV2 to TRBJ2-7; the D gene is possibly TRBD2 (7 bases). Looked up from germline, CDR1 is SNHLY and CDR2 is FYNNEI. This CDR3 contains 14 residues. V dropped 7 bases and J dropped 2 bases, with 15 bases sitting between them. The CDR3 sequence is CASMNREGPYEQYF. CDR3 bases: TGTGCCAGCATGAACAGGGAGGGCCCCTACGAGCAGTACTTC.

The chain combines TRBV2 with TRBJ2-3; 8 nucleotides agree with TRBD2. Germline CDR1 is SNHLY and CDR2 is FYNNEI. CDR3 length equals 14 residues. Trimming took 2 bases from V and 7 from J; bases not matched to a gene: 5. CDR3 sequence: CASSESAGGNTQYF. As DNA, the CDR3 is TGTGCCAGCAGTGAATCCGCGGGGGGAAATACGCAGTATTTT.

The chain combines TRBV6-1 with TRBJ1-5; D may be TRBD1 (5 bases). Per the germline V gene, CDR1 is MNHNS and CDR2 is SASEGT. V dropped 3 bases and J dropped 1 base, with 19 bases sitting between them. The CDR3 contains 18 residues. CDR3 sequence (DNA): TGTGCCAGCAGTGAGAGCCTTGCGGGGGGTGGGAGCAATCAGCCCCAGCATTTT. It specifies CASSESLAGGGSNQPQHF.

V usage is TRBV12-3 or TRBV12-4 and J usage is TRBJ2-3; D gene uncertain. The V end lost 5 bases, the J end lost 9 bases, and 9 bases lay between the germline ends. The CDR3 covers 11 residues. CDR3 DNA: TGTGCCAGCAGTATTAAGGACACGCAGTATTTT. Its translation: CASSIKDTQYF.

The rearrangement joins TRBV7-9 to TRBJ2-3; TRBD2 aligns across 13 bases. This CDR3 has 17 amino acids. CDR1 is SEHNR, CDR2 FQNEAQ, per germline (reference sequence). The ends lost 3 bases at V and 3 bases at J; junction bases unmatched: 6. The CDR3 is CASSFPTSGRTTDTQYF. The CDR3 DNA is TGTGCCAGCAGCTTCCCGACTAGCGGGAGGACGACAGATACGCAGTATTTT.

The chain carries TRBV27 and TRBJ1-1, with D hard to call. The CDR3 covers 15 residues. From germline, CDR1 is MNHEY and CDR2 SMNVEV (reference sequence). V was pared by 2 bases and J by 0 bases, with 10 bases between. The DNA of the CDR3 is TGTGCCAGCAGTTTAGGGGAGAAGATGAACACTGAAGCTTTCTTT. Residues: CASSLGEKMNTEAFF.

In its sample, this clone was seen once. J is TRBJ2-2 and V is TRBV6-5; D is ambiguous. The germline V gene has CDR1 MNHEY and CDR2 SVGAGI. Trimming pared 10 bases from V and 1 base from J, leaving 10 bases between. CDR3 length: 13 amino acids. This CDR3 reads CATTPLNTGELFF. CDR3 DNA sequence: TGTGCCACTACGCCATTGAACACCGGGGAGCTGTTTTTT.

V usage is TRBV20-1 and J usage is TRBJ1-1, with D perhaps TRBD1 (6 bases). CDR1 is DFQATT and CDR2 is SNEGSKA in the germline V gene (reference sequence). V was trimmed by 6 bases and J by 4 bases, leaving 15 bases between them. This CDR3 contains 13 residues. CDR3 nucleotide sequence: TGCAGTGCAAGTAGGGGGAAGGGCACTGAAGCTTTCTTT. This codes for CSASRGKGTEAFF.

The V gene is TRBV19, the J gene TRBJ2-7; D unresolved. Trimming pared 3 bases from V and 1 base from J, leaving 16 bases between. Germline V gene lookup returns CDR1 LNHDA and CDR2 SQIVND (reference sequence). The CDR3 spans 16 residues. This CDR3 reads CASSMSSSQASYEQYF. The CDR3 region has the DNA TGTGCCAGTAGTATGAGTTCGTCTCAGGCTTCCTACGAGCAGTACTTC.

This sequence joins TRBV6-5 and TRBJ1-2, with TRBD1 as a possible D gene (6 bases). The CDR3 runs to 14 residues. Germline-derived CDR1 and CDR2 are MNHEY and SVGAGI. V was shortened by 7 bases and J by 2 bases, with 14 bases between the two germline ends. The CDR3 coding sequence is TGTGCCAGCACCCCAGGGGCGCCAAACTATGGCTACACCTTC. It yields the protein CASTPGAPNYGYTF.

The CDR3 loop reads CASSRRDRGLSDTQYF. The CDR3 DNA sequence: TGTGCCAGCAGCCGCCGGGACAGGGGGCTATCGGATACGCAGTATTTT. The chain uses TRBV14 and TRBJ2-3; 12 bases fit TRBD1. The length of the CDR3 is 16 residues. Trimming cost V 4 bases and J 6 bases; bases outside gene matches: 8. Germline CDR1 reads SGHDN; CDR2 reads FVKESK.

The CDR3 protein is CASSLGGTGANVLTF. Written as DNA, the CDR3 is TGTGCCAGCAGCTTGGGAGGTACTGGGGCCAACGTCCTGACTTTC. This chain links TRBV5-4 with TRBJ2-6; unclear D gene. The germline CDR1 and CDR2 sequences are SGHNT and YYREEE (reference sequence). The CDR3 covers 15 residues. V lost 0 bases and J lost 2, with 6 bases in between.

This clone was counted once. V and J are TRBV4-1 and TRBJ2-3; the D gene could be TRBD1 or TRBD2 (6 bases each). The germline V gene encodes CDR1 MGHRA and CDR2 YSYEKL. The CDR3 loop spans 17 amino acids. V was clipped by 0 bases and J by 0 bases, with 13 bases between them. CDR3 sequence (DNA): TGCGCCAGCAGCCAAGACCCGAGGGGGACTAGCACAGATACGCAGTATTTT. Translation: CASSQDPRGTSTDTQYF.

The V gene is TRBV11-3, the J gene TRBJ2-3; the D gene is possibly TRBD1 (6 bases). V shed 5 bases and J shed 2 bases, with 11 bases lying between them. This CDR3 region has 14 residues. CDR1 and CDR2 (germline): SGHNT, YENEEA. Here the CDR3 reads CASSRGSLTDTQYF. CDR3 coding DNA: TGTGCCAGCAGCAGGGGGTCCCTCACAGATACGCAGTATTTT.

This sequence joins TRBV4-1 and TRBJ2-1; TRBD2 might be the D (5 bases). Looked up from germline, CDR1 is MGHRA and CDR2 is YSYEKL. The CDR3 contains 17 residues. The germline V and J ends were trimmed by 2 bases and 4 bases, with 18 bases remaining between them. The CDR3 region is CASSQWYGIRAYNEQFF. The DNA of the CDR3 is TGCGCCAGCAGCCAATGGTACGGGATAAGGGCGTACAATGAGCAGTTCTTC.